A single TCR beta chain is shown here with its context. TCRdb's table, derived via immunoSEQ multiplex PCR, lists solely in-frame clones and lacks some. Among about 75,000 clones listed, about 93% were seen once. The source of the sample is a study of T cell changes during pregnancy in multiple sclerosis. Germline-derived CDR1 and CDR2 are LNHNV and YYDKDF (reference sequence). This CDR3 is 18 amino acids long. Trimming took 1 base from V and 1 from J; bases not matched to a gene: 5. This receptor was taken from a female donor with multiple sclerosis, enrolled in a pregnancy study. The chain couples TRBV15 to TRBJ2-3, with TRBD2 matching over 13 bases. The material sequenced was CD4+ T cells from peripheral blood mononuclear cells, taken before pregnancy. DNA for the CDR3: TGTGCCACCAGCAGAGTAATTGGACTAGCGGGGGGCACAGATACGCAGTATTTT. Amino acid sequence: CATSRVIGLAGGTDTQYF.